What follows describes a single T cell receptor (beta chain). This sample also contains other DNA sequences that code for the same CDR3. The sample comes from a study of shared clonotypes between healthy human individuals. Trimming took 5 bases from V and 2 from J, leaving 9 bases between them. This CDR3 has 13 residues. Germline values: CDR1 SGHTA, CDR2 FQGNSA. The table came from immunoSEQ multiplex PCR; TCRdb's copy has only in-frame clones and leaves some out. This sample has 780,000 or so clones, with roughly two thirds found just once. This TCR was sampled from a woman aged 25 to 39 in good health. The specimen sequenced was memory CD4+ T cells sorted from blood. The sample's subset: CD45RA-negative fraction. The rearrangement uses TRBV7-2 and TRBJ1-1; D is perhaps TRBD1 (5 bases). The CDR3 nucleotides are TGTGCCAGCAGCAGCCAGGGTAACACTGAAGCTTTCTTT. Its translation is CASSSQGNTEAFF.